This T cell receptor beta chain derives from a study of regulatory T cells in long-lasting Graves disease. Whole-study results and caveats: Persistent patients shared some 2,500 public clonotypes among themselves. Newly diagnosed patients shared fewer, at roughly 1,000. Patients with persistent disease showed a bias toward TRBV28, TRBJ1-2 and TRBJ2-5.

This CDR3 has 16 residues. With V trimmed by 3 bases and J by 1 base, 5 bases remained unmatched. Germline V CDR1 and CDR2: SGHAT, FQNNGV. Regarding this clonotype: What it binds is not known.

Time point noted: newly diagnosed GD, antithyroid drugs for less than 3 months. TCR sequences were obtained from RNA taken from PBMCs. Graves' disease diagnosis relied on American Thyroid Association guidelines. Researchers made TCR beta libraries by using iRepertoire HTBI primers and running Arm-PCR on CDR3 regions. As originally analysed: Taken together, the samples had roughly 63 TRBV and some 15 TRBJ segments identified. In TCRdb, the multiplex PCR reads were re-called with MiXCR into one record per CDR3 protein. TCRdb's processing, not the authors', yielded these V and J calls. Of approximately 400,000 distinct CDR3 sequences listed, 15% are singletons.

This receptor was obtained from a female donor with Graves disease. The V call is TRBV11-2, the J call TRBJ2-4; 8 bases map to TRBD1. Sequencing was performed on peripheral blood mononuclear cells (PBMCs), taken at new diagnosis, from a patient treated with antithyroid drugs. The CDR3 DNA reads as TGTGCCAGCAGCTTGTCAGGGGGCGAGGCCAAAAACATTCAGTACTTC. Amino acid sequence: CASSLSGGEAKNIQYF.